This T cell receptor beta chain stems from a study of identical twins. TCRdb used MiXCR to reprocess the 5' RACE reads, holding one entry per CDR3 protein. The data show more than 250,000 distinct CDR3 sequences, 6.5% to 9.5% seen once. Study-level results: It was possible that invariant MAIT and iNKT cells partly confounded the zero-insertion analyses. Surplus twin overlap in beta out-of-frame sequences was less pronounced.

Germline CDR1 and CDR2: KGHSH and LQKENI. This CDR3 has 13 amino acids. Trimming left V 6 bases short and J 2 bases short, with 10 bases between. This clonotype was found many times. Its antigen is currently unknown. These data also formed part of another study, on yellow fever vaccine responses in identical twins.

The V and J genes are TRBV18 and TRBJ1-2, with D uncertain. This TCR came from a young woman in good health. The sequenced sample consisted of memory (CD45RO+) T cells sorted from blood. The CDR3 reads CASSSAGNYGYTF. The CDR3 DNA reads as TGTGCCAGCTCTTCGGCCGGAAACTATGGCTACACCTTC.